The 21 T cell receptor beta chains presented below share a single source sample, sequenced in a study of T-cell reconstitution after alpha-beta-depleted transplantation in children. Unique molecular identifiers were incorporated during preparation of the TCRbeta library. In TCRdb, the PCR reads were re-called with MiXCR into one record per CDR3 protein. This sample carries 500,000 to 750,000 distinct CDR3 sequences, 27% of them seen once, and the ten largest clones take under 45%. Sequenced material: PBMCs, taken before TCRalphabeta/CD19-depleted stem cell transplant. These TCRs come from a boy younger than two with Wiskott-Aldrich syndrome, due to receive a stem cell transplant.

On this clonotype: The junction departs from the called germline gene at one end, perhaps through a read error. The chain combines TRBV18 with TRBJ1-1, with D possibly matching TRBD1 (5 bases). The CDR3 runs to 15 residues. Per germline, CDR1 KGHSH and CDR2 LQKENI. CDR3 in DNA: TGTGCCGGCTCACCATCGCAGGGTGGACCCACTGAAGCTTTCTTT. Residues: CAGSPSQGGPTEAFF.

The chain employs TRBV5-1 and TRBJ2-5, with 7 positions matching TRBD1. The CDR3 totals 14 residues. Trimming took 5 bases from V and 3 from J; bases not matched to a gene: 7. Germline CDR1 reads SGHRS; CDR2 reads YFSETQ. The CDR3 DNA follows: TGCGCCAGCAGACGACAGGGTCCAGAAGAGACCCAGTACTTC. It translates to CASRRQGPEETQYF.

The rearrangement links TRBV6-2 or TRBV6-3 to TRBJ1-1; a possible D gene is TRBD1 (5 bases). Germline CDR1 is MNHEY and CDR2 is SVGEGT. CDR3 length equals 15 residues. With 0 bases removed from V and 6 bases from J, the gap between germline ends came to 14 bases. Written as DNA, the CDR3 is TGTGCCAGCAGTTACTCGGGGCAGGGAAGGCCTGAAGCTTTCTTT. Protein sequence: CASSYSGQGRPEAFF.

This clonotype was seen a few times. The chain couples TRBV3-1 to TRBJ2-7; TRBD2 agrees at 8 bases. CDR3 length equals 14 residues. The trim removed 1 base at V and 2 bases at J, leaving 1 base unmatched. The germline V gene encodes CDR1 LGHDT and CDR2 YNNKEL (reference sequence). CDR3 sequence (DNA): TGTGCCAGCAGCCAAGCGGGAGGGCCCTACGAGCAGTACTTC. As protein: CASSQAGGPYEQYF.

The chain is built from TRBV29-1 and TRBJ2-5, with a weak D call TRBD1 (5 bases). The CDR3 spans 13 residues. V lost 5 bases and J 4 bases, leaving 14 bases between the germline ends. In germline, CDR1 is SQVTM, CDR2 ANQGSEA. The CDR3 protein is CSVQLRGVETQYF. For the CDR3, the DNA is TGCAGCGTTCAATTAAGGGGTGTAGAGACCCAGTACTTC. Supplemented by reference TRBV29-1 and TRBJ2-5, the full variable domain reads SAVISQKPSRDICQRGTSLTIQCQVDSQVTMMFWYRQQPGQSLTLIATANQGSEATYESGFVIDKFPISRPNLTFSTLTVSNMSPEDSSIYLCSVQLRGVETQYFGPGTRLLVL.

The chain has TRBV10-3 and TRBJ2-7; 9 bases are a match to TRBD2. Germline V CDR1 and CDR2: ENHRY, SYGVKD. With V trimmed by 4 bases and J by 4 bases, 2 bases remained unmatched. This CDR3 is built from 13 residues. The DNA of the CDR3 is TGTGCCATCAGTGGCCTAGCGGGATACGAGCAGTACTTC. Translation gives CAISGLAGYEQYF.

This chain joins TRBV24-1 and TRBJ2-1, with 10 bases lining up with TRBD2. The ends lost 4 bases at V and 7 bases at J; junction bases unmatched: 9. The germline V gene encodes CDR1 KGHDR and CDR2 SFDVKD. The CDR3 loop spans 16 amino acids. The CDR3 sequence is CATSDPQASGRNEQFF. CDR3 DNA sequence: TGTGCCACCAGTGACCCCCAGGCTAGCGGGAGAAATGAGCAGTTCTTC.

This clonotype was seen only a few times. This CDR3 reads CASTTAGSRNNQPQHF. CDR3 sequence (DNA): TGTGCCAGCACCACAGCGGGCAGCAGAAACAATCAGCCCCAGCATTTT. V gene TRBV12-3 or TRBV12-4 combines with J gene TRBJ1-5; D remains ambiguous. The CDR3 spans 16 residues. Trimming shortened V by 7 bases and J by 3 bases, and 19 bases separated the two germline ends.

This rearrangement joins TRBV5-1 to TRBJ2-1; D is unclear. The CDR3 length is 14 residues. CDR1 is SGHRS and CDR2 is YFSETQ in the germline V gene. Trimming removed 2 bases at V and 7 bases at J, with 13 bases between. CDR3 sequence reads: CASSFMVRPNEQFF. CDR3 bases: TGCGCCAGCAGCTTCATGGTCCGGCCTAATGAGCAGTTCTTC. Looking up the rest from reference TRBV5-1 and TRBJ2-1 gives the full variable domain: KAGVTQTPRYLIKTRGQQVTLSCSPISGHRSVSWYQQTPGQGLQFLFEYFSETQRNKGNFPGRFSGRQFSNSRSEMNVSTLELGDSALYLCASSFMVRPNEQFFGPGTRLTVL.

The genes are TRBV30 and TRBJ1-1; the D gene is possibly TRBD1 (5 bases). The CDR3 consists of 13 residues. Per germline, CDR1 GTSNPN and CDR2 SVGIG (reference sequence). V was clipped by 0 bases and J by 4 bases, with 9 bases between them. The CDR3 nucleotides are TGTGCCTGGAGTGTAGATGGGGGCACTGAAGCTTTCTTT. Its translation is CAWSVDGGTEAFF. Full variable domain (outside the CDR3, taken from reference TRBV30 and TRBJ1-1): SQTIHQWPATLVQPVGSPLSLECTVEGTSNPNLYWYRQAAGRGLQLLFYSVGIGQISSEVPQNLSASRPQDRQFILSSKKLLLSDSGFYLCAWSVDGGTEAFFGQGTRLTVV.

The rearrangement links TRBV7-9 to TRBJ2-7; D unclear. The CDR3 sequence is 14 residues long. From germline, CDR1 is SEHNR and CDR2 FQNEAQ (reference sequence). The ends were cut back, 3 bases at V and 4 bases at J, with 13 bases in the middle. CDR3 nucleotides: TGTGCCAGCAGCTTCGGTTTGATGCTTTACGAGCAGTACTTC. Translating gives CASSFGLMLYEQYF.

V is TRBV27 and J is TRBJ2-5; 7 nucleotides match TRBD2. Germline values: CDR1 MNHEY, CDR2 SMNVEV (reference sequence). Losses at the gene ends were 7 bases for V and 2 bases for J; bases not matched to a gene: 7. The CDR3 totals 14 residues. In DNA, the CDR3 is TGTGCCAGCAACAGGAAGGGAGGGCAAGAGACCCAGTACTTC. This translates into CASNRKGGQETQYF.

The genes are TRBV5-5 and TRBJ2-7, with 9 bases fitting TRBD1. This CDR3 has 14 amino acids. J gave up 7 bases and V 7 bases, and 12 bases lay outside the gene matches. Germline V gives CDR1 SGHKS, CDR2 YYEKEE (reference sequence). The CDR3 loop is CASRGPGQGREQYF. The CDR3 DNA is TGTGCCAGCCGCGGGCCGGGACAGGGACGGGAGCAGTACTTC.

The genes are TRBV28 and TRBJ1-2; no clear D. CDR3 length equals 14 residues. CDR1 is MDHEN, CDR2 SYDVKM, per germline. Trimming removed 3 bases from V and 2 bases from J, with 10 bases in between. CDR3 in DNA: TGTGCCAGCAGTTTTAGTGCAAGCAACTATGGCTACACCTTC. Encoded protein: CASSFSASNYGYTF.

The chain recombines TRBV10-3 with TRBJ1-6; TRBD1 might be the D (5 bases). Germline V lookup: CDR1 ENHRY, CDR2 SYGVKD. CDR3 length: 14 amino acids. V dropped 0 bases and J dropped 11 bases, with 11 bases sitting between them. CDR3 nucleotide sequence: TGTGCCATCAGTGAGTCGGCAGGGATGACACCCCTCCACTTT. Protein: CAISESAGMTPLHF.

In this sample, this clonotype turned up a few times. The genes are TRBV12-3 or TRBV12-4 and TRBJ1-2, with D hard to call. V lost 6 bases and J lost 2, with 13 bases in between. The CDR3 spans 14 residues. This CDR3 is CASSPSQENYGYTF. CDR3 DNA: TGTGCCAGCAGCCCATCGCAGGAGAACTATGGCTACACCTTC.

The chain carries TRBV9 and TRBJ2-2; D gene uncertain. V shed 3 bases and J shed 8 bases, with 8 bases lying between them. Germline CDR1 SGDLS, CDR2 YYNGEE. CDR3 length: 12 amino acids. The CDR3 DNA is TGTGCCAGCAGCGCCCCCTTAGGGGAGCTGTTTTTT. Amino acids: CASSAPLGELFF.

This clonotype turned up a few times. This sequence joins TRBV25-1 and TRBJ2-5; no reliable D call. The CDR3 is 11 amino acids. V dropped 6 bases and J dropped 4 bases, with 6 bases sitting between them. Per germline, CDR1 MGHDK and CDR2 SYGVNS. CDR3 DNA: TGTGCCAGCAGGCCAGGAGAGACCCAGTACTTC. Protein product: CASRPGETQYF.

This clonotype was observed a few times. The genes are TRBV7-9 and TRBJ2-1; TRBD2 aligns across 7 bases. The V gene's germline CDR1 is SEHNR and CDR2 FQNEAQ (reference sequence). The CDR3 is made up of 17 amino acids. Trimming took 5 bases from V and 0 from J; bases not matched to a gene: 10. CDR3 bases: TGTGCCAGCAGCCCGGCTAGCGGAGAAAGCTCCTACAATGAGCAGTTCTTC. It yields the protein CASSPASGESSYNEQFF.

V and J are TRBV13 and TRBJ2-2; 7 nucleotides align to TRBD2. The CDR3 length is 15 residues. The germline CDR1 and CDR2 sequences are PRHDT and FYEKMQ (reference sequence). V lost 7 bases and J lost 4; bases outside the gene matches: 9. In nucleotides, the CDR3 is TGTGCCAGCACCCCTACCGGGAGGAGCACCGGGGAGCTGTTTTTT. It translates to CASTPTGRSTGELFF.

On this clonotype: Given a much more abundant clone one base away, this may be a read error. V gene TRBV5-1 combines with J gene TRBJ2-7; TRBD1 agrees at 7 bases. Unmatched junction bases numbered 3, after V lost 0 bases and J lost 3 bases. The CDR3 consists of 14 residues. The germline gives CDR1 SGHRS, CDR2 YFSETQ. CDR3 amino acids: CASSLGAGGYEQYF. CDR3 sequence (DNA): TGCGCCAGCAGCTTGGGGGCAGGGGGCTACGAGCAGTACTTC.